Listed here are 18 T cell receptor beta chains from one sample, sequenced in a study of CD4 T cells in relation to SARS-CoV-2 and coronaviruses. These receptors' antigens are unknown. CD4+ T cells from unexposed donors were obtained before the COVID-19 pandemic (2011-2018). Isolation of CD4+ T cells took place after 10 days in culture. The data were produced by immunoSEQ multiplex PCR, yet TCRdb's version contains in-frame clones alone and is incomplete. In the table there are about 21,000 clones, 74% of which are singletons. The specimen sequenced was CD4+ T cells from PBMCs, cultured in vitro. The origin of the receptors is a human donor in good health.

The chain's CDR3 is CASNSDSKNSPLHF. DNA of the CDR3: TGTGCCAGCAACTCAGACAGTAAGAATTCACCCCTCCACTTT. V and J are TRBV7-9 and TRBJ1-6, with D possibly being TRBD1 (5 bases). Germline V gene data show CDR1 as SEHNR and CDR2 as FQNEAQ (reference sequence). The CDR3 consists of 14 residues. The ends were cut back, 7 bases at V and 7 bases at J, with 14 bases in the middle.

V is TRBV7-4 and J is TRBJ2-7; 9 bases align to TRBD1. J was trimmed by 2 bases and V by 6 bases; bases with no gene match: 5. The CDR3 is 14 amino acids. The germline gives CDR1 SGHVT, CDR2 SQSDAQ. CDR3 in amino acids: CASSPGQGAYEQYF. DNA for the CDR3: TGTGCCAGCAGTCCGGGACAGGGTGCCTACGAGCAGTACTTC. Drawing the rest from reference TRBV7-4 and TRBJ2-7, the complete variable domain is GAGVSQSPRYKVAKRGRDVALRCDSISGHVTLYWYRQTLGQGSEVLTYSQSDAQRDKSGRPSGRFSAERPERSVSTLKIQRTEQGDSAVYLCASSPGQGAYEQYFGPGTRLTVT.

The chain uses TRBV3-1 (or the pseudogene TRBV3-2) and TRBJ1-6, with D unclear. With 2 bases removed from V and 6 bases from J, the gap between germline ends came to 8 bases. CDR1 is LGHDT, CDR2 YNNKEL, per germline (reference sequence). This CDR3 spans 14 amino acids. CDR3 in amino acids: CASSQRDSNSPLHF. Here the CDR3 DNA reads TGTGCCAGCAGCCAACGGGATTCTAATTCACCCCTCCACTTT.

The V and J genes are TRBV15 and TRBJ2-7; TRBD2 aligns across 7 bases. V was clipped by 5 bases and J by 3 bases; unmatched bases: 10. Germline V gives CDR1 LNHNV, CDR2 YYDKDF (reference sequence). This CDR3 region has 15 residues. The CDR3 sequence: CATSVGRGDFYEQYF. The CDR3 nucleotides are TGTGCCACCAGCGTGGGACGGGGGGATTTCTACGAGCAGTACTTC.

This clone was recorded only once. The rearrangement links TRBV5-4 to TRBJ1-1; unclear D gene. This CDR3 has 13 amino acids. Trimming shortened V by 0 bases and J by 0 bases, and 3 bases separated the two germline ends. CDR1 and CDR2 (germline): SGHNT, YYREEE (reference sequence). The CDR3 reads CASSLGVNTEAFF. CDR3 bases: TGTGCCAGCAGCTTGGGAGTGAACACTGAAGCTTTCTTT.

The chain combines TRBV19 with TRBJ1-5; weak D call: TRBD1 (5 bases). V was trimmed by 3 bases and J by 3 bases, leaving 15 bases between them. In germline, CDR1 is LNHDA, CDR2 SQIVND (reference sequence). CDR3 length: 16 residues. CDR3 nucleotides: TGTGCCAGTAGTATGGATTTCGGGGCTTACAATCAGCCCCAGCATTTT. Its translation: CASSMDFGAYNQPQHF.

The chain has TRBV2 and TRBJ2-7; D tentatively fits TRBD1 or TRBD2 (5 bases each). The germline CDR1 and CDR2 sequences are SNHLY and FYNNEI. The ends were cut back, 3 bases at V and 5 bases at J, with 14 bases in the middle. There are 14 residues in the CDR3. CDR3 sequence reads: CASSDGTVHNEQYF. CDR3 nucleotides: TGTGCCAGCAGTGACGGGACGGTCCACAACGAGCAGTACTTC.

This clone has just one count. The chain couples TRBV25-1 to TRBJ2-5; TRBD1 matches at 9 bases. This CDR3 is built from 15 residues. The ends lost 5 bases at V and 1 base at J; junction bases unmatched: 5. Germline CDR1 reads MGHDK; CDR2 reads SYGVNS. The CDR3 DNA sequence: TGTGCCAGCAGTATGGACAGGGGAGGCCAAGAGACCCAGTACTTC. It specifies CASSMDRGGQETQYF.

J is TRBJ2-7 and V is TRBV5-5; 7 bases agree with TRBD2. Trimming at V came to 4 bases and at J to 6 bases, leaving 7 bases not matched to a gene. The CDR3 consists of 13 residues. Germline V gene data show CDR1 as SGHKS and CDR2 as YYEKEE (reference sequence). In DNA form, the CDR3 reads TGTGCCAGCAGCACCCTGGGGAGGGTCGAGCAGTACTTC. Its protein is CASSTLGRVEQYF.

J is TRBJ2-1 and V is TRBV24-1; D unclear. This CDR3 region has 10 residues. CDR1 KGHDR and CDR2 SFDVKD come from the germline V gene. V was trimmed by 11 bases and J by 2 bases, leaving 3 bases between them. CDR3 in DNA: TGTGCCAGGACCTACAATGAGCAGTTCTTC. It yields the protein CARTYNEQFF.

This sequence joins TRBV28 and TRBJ1-2; TRBD1 matches at 9 bases. CDR3 length: 15 amino acids. Unmatched junction bases numbered 9, after V lost 7 bases and J lost 3 bases. Germline V gene sequence: CDR1 MDHEN, CDR2 SYDVKM. CDR3 bases: TGTGCCAGCACTACGGGACAGGGATACGACTATGGCTACACCTTC. This codes for CASTTGQGYDYGYTF.

J is TRBJ2-5 and V is TRBV3-1 (or the pseudogene TRBV3-2); 8 positions match TRBD1. This CDR3 comprises 18 residues. The V segment lost 1 base and the J segment 4 bases; nucleotides outside the gene matches: 14. Germline CDR1 LGHDT, CDR2 YNNKEL (reference sequence). This chain's CDR3 is CASSQVWGRGQGPETQYF. The CDR3 coding sequence is TGTGCCAGCAGCCAAGTCTGGGGCCGAGGACAGGGTCCAGAGACCCAGTACTTC.

V gene TRBV6-4 combines with J gene TRBJ2-1; D gene unclear. The CDR3 has 16 residues. Germline V gives CDR1 MRHNA, CDR2 SNTAGT. Trimming shortened V by 0 bases and J by 4 bases, and 13 bases separated the two germline ends. The CDR3 coding sequence is TGTGCCAGCAGTGACTCGAAGGGCCACCCTTACAATGAGCAGTTCTTC. This translates into CASSDSKGHPYNEQFF.

This clone was observed a handful of times. The V call is TRBV9, the J call TRBJ1-2; TRBD1 aligns across 8 bases. Germline values: CDR1 SGDLS, CDR2 YYNGEE. J gave up 6 bases and V 4 bases, and 8 bases lay outside the gene matches. The CDR3 is 14 amino acids. Written as DNA, the CDR3 is TGTGCCAGCAGCCCGCATGGACAGGGAGATGGCTACACCTTC. It yields the protein CASSPHGQGDGYTF.

The rearrangement joins TRBV3-1 (or the pseudogene TRBV3-2) to TRBJ2-7; 13 positions match TRBD2. The CDR3 has 16 residues. After removal of 0 bases from V and 4 bases from J, the junction contained 3 bases not matched to a gene. Germline-derived CDR1 and CDR2 are LGHDT and YNNKEL (reference sequence). The CDR3, as DNA: TGTGCCAGCAGCCAAGAACGACTAGCGGGAGGTTACGAGCAGTACTTC. This encodes CASSQERLAGGYEQYF.

This clone came up once. This chain uses TRBV13 with TRBJ1-2, with TRBD1 matching 9 bases. The CDR3 covers 16 residues. Germline V gene sequence: CDR1 PRHDT, CDR2 FYEKMQ (reference sequence). The trim removed 0 bases at V and 7 bases at J, leaving 9 bases unmatched. DNA for the CDR3: TGTGCCAGCAGCTTAGGCCTACAGGGGGCCAGGAGTGGCTACACCTTC. Translated, it gives CASSLGLQGARSGYTF.

V and J are TRBV9 and TRBJ1-1; 7 nucleotides align to TRBD1. V lost 3 bases to trimming and J lost 3 bases; unmatched junction nucleotides: 2. Germline V gene data show CDR1 as SGDLS and CDR2 as YYNGEE. The CDR3 runs to 13 residues. Here the CDR3 DNA reads TGTGCCAGCAGCGGGGGACAGTACACTGAAGCTTTCTTT. Translated: CASSGGQYTEAFF.

Only a few counts were recorded for this clone. This chain links TRBV7-6 with TRBJ2-1, with D perhaps TRBD1 or TRBD2 (5 bases each). Looked up from germline, CDR1 is SGHVS and CDR2 is FNYEAQ. The CDR3 covers 16 residues. V lost 1 base, J lost 6 bases, and 16 bases lay in between. The CDR3 region is CASSLVGDVGTNEQFF. For the CDR3, the DNA is TGTGCCAGCAGCTTAGTGGGGGACGTAGGTACCAATGAGCAGTTCTTC.